This T cell receptor (beta chain) was sequenced in a study of monozygotic twins with inflammatory bowel disease. The CDR3 spans 14 residues. Germline lookup yields CDR1 SGHRS and CDR2 YFSETQ. Note on this clonotype: Its matching antigen is unknown.

In eight separate reactions per sample, cDNA was generated. TCRdb processed the 5' RACE reads again and assigns one entry to each CDR3 protein, with no DNA. The sample totals approximately 400,000 distinct CDR3 sequences; its top ten clones hold 2.5% to 3%. Investigators extracted total RNA from whole blood and did not sort T cells. Overall study findings and caveats: Researchers were unable to tell different T cell subtypes apart. The data gave no support to a single strong IBD-associated signal or clonotype.

This chain connects TRBV5-1 to TRBJ1-1; the TRBD1 assignment by TCRdb is unverifiable without DNA. The sequenced sample was blood. The clonotype comes from a human donor with ulcerative colitis or Crohn's disease, or a healthy co-twin of an affected twin (not recorded which). The chain's CDR3 is CASSQGNRNTEAFF.